The clone carrying this TCR beta chain was picked up many times. The antigen remains undetermined. Participants, patients aged 18 to 65, had newly diagnosed hyperthyroidism with a duration under 2 months. Diagnoses were established using clinical symptoms, serum thyroxine and TRAb, thyroid ultrasound and orbital computed tomography. Amplification of TCR beta CDR3 regions was performed using RNA transcripts as template. The HTBI primer set served for first-round RT-PCR of the TCR CDR3. Each CDR3 protein is one row after TCRdb ran MiXCR on the multiplex PCR reads. The repertoire has hundreds of thousands of distinct CDR3 sequences, approximately 19% of them found once; the top ten carry approximately 4%. The data were obtained in a study of T cells in Graves' hyperthyroidism and ophthalmopathy. Findings of the study overall: Blood held most thyroid clonotypes expanded above 0.001 frequency.

The origin of this receptor is a woman aged 18-30 years with Graves' hyperthyroidism. The sample consisted of blood.

CDR3 in amino acids: CRASGVKGYTF. The CDR3 DNA follows: TGCAGGGCGTCGGGGGTTAAGGGCTACACCTTC. V usage is TRBV20-1 and J usage is TRBJ1-2, with a weak D call TRBD1 (5 bases). The CDR3 has 11 amino acids. Germline CDR1 and CDR2: DFQATT and SNEGSKA (reference sequence).